The 13 T cell receptor beta chains listed next were all sequenced from one sample in a study of tumor-infiltrating lymphocytes in primary liver carcinoma. Blood RNA came from unsorted whole blood; germline DNA was also extracted. The investigators made TCR beta cDNA from about 500 ng total RNA, using a constant-region primer. A slightly modified ARM-PCR protocol with three nested multiplex PCR rounds produced these TCR beta libraries. Amplification in the first two PCR rounds was performed using TRBV1-TRBV30 forward primers and a C-beta reverse primer for roughly 9 cycles each. One entry per CDR3 protein, called by TCRdb with MiXCR from the multiplex PCR reads. The table records about 330,000 distinct CDR3 sequences, around 60% of them present only once. The sample comprised peripheral blood. The receptor source for this set is a man aged 35-49 years with primary liver carcinoma and hepatitis B virus infection.

This clonotype was picked up many times. The V and J genes are TRBV4-3 and TRBJ2-7, with 7 bases that match TRBD1. V shed 3 bases and J 2 bases; nucleotides not matched to a gene: 4. The CDR3 has 14 amino acids. Germline loops: CDR1 LGHNA, CDR2 YSLEER. The DNA for the CDR3 is TGCGCCAGCAGCCAGATGACAGGGACCTACGAGCAGTACTTC. Translation: CASSQMTGTYEQYF.

This clonotype was seen a few times. This chain links TRBV6-1 with TRBJ1-2; 9 bases are a match to TRBD1. Germline CDR1 and CDR2: MNHNS and SASEGT. Germline trimming cut 1 base from V and 7 bases from J; bases unmatched to any gene: 1. There are 13 residues in the CDR3. The CDR3 loop is CASSEGTGAGYTF. CDR3 DNA sequence: TGTGCCAGCAGTGAAGGGACAGGGGCTGGCTACACCTTC.

Turning to this clonotype: A much larger clone lies a single base off, so this may be a read error. J is TRBJ1-5 and V is TRBV30; tentatively, D is TRBD1 (6 bases). The CDR3 loop spans 14 amino acids. Germline lookup yields CDR1 GTSNPN and CDR2 SVGIG (reference sequence). This CDR3 reads CVWSGRGRDQPQHF. The CDR3 DNA is TGTGTCTGGAGCGGCAGGGGAAGGGATCAGCCCCAGCATTTT.

Regarding this clonotype: A much larger clone sits a single nucleotide away, making a read error possible. The J gene is TRBJ2-7, the V gene TRBV4-1, with TRBD2 matching 10 bases. Germline lookup yields CDR1 MGHRA and CDR2 YSYEKL. Germline trimming cut 4 bases from V and 4 bases from J; bases unmatched to any gene: 10. There are 16 residues in the CDR3. As DNA, the CDR3 is TGCGCCAGCAGCCCCCTTCCTAGCGGGAGCCGGTACGAGCAGTACTTC. Protein sequence: CASSPLPSGSRYEQYF.

Regarding this clonotype: The junction does not match germline at one end; this may be a read error. This chain joins TRBV11-2 and TRBJ2-6; D is perhaps TRBD1 (6 bases). The CDR3 is 14 residues long. Germline values: CDR1 SGHAT, CDR2 FQNNGV. In DNA, the CDR3 is TGTGCCAGCAGCACAGGGCCTGGAGCCAACATCCTGACTTTC. Amino acid sequence: CASSTGPGANILTF. Full variable domain (outside the CDR3, taken from reference TRBV11-2 and TRBJ2-6): EAGVAQSPRYKIIEKRQSVAFWCNPISGHATLYWYQQILGQGPKLLIQFQNNGVVDDSQLPKDRFSAERLKGVDSTLKIQPAKLEDSAVYLCASSTGPGANILTFGAGSRLTVL.

In regard to this clonotype: One junction end disagrees with the germline gene, perhaps due to a read error. The genes are TRBV11-1 and TRBJ2-1, with 8 bases matching TRBD2. There are 15 residues in the CDR3. CDR1 is SGHAT and CDR2 is FQDESV in the germline V gene (reference sequence). The CDR3 nucleotides are TGTGTCAGCTCCCCGGGACTAGGTTCCGTCAGTGAGCAATTCTTC. It codes for CVSSPGLGSVSEQFF.

Notes on this clonotype: An end of the junction does not agree with germline; a read error may underlie this. The chain joins TRBV5-4 to TRBJ2-2; perhaps TRBD2 as D (5 bases). The CDR3 loop spans 12 amino acids. Germline CDR1 is SGHNT and CDR2 is YYREEE (reference sequence). CDR3 residues: CASSLNTGKLFF. The CDR3 DNA sequence: TGTGCCAGCAGCCTGAACACCGGGAAGCTGTTTTTT.

With regard to this clonotype: Being one base from a much bigger clone, this may be a read error. The J gene is TRBJ1-5, the V gene TRBV12-3 or TRBV12-4; D is perhaps TRBD1 (6 bases). CDR3 length: 15 amino acids. V lost 5 bases and J 6 bases, leaving 17 bases between the germline ends. The CDR3 coding sequence is TGTGCCAGCAGTCCCGGGACACGGGGCTTTCAGCCCCAGCATTTT. Translating it yields CASSPGTRGFQPQHF.

The genes are TRBV29-1 and TRBJ1-4, with 10 positions matching TRBD1. Trimming took 3 bases from V and 14 from J; bases not matched to a gene: 12. The CDR3 length is 14 residues. Per germline, CDR1 SQVTM and CDR2 ANQGSEA. The CDR3 loop is CSVEGTGDNAKLFF. The DNA of the CDR3 is TGCAGCGTTGAGGGGACAGGGGATAATGCAAAGCTGTTTTTT.

As concerns this clonotype: An end of the junction does not agree with germline; a read error may underlie this. J is TRBJ1-1 and V is TRBV11-1; D is unclear. Germline loops: CDR1 SGHAT, CDR2 FQDESV (reference sequence). The CDR3 extends over 15 amino acids. The CDR3 reads CTSSLGAQARNEASF. The CDR3 DNA follows: TGTACCAGCAGCTTAGGAGCTCAGGCTAGAAATGAAGCTTCCTTT.

With respect to this clonotype: This may be a read error: a much more frequent sequence differs by one nucleotide. The chain links TRBV12-3 or TRBV12-4 to TRBJ2-7; TRBD1 agrees at 10 bases. The CDR3 runs to 14 residues. The CDR3 DNA reads TGTGTCAGCAGTCCTCATGGGACAGGGGTCGAGCAGTACTTC. Protein sequence: CVSSPHGTGVEQYF.

As regards this clonotype: One junction end does not reproduce the germline sequence, and a read error may be involved. The chain couples TRBV10-3 to TRBJ2-3, with D perhaps matching TRBD2 (5 bases). Germline assignment: CDR1 ENHRY and CDR2 SYGVKD. The CDR3 is made up of 11 amino acids. This CDR3 reads CAISGGSLLDF. CDR3 in DNA: TGTGCCATCAGTGGAGGGTCGCTCCTGGATTTT.

The CDR3 DNA is TGTGCCAGTAGTCCGGAACTAGCGAGCGGGGAGCTGTTTTTT. Translating gives CASSPELASGELFF. The rearrangement links TRBV6-5 to TRBJ2-2; TRBD2 aligns across 7 bases. The CDR3 spans 14 residues. The germline V gene encodes CDR1 MNHEY and CDR2 SVGAGI. Trimming removed 9 bases from V and 7 bases from J; junction bases left unmatched: 11.